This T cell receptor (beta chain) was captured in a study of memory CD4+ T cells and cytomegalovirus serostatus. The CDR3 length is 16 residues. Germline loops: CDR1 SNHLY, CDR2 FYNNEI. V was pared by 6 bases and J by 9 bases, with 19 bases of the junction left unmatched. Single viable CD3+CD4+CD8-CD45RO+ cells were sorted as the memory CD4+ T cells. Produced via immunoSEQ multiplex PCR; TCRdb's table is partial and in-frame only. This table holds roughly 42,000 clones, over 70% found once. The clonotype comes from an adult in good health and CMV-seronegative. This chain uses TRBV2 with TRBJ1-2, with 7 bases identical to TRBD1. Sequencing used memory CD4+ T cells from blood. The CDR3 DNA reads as TGTGCCAGCAGGGACTCAGCAGGGACAGTATTGGGGAGCTACACCTTC. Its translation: CASRDSAGTVLGSYTF. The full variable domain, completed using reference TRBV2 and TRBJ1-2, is EPEVTQTPSHQVTQMGQEVILRCVPISNHLYFYWYRQILGQKVEFLVSFYNNEISEKSEIFDDQFSVERPDGSNFTLKIRSTKLEDSAMYFCASRDSAGTVLGSYTFGSGTRLTVV.